Each of the 14 T cell receptor beta chains below was sequenced from the same sample in a study of Graves' ophthalmopathy and Graves' hyperthyroidism. Amplified TCR beta CDR3 regions were obtained using RNA transcripts as template. HTBI-primed first-round RT-PCR preceded second-round multiplex PCR. One entry per CDR3 protein, called by TCRdb with MiXCR from the multiplex PCR reads. The sample shows around 400,000 distinct CDR3 sequences, 20% to 25% of them seen only once. The specimen was peripheral blood. The receptors come from a woman aged 18-29 years with stable Graves' hyperthyroidism.

This clonotype was observed many times. V is TRBV29-1 and J is TRBJ2-5; 12 bases agree with TRBD1. The CDR3 has 15 amino acids. J lost 4 bases, V lost 1 base, and 4 bases had no gene match. Germline CDR1 SQVTM, CDR2 ANQGSEA. CDR3 nucleotide sequence: TGCAGCGTTGAAGTGGGACAGGGGGCTGGAGAGACCCAGTACTTC. It encodes CSVEVGQGAGETQYF.

The chain carries TRBV27 and TRBJ2-7, with 7 positions matching TRBD1. This CDR3 has 14 residues. Germline V gene lookup returns CDR1 MNHEY and CDR2 SMNVEV (reference sequence). Germline trimming cut 5 bases from V and 2 bases from J; bases unmatched to any gene: 6. The CDR3 coding sequence is TGTGCCAGCAGTATATGGACAGGAGCCTACGAGCAGTACTTC. Translating it yields CASSIWTGAYEQYF.

The chain employs TRBV6-5 and TRBJ1-1; TRBD1 aligns across 8 bases. Germline V CDR1 and CDR2: MNHEY, SVGAGI. CDR3 length equals 16 residues. V gave up 1 base and J gave up 0 bases; unmatched junction bases: 4. The CDR3 spells CASSYWGTGMNTEAFF. The CDR3 nucleotides are TGTGCCAGCAGTTACTGGGGGACAGGCATGAACACTGAAGCTTTCTTT.

This clonotype was observed a few times. It may be a read error: a sequence one base away is much more abundant. This chain connects TRBV7-3 to TRBJ2-2, with D perhaps matching TRBD1 or TRBD2 (5 bases each). Looked up from germline, CDR1 is SGHTA and CDR2 is FQGTGA. This CDR3 has 15 residues. CDR3 sequence: CASSLAQGYTGELLF. The CDR3 DNA reads as TGTGCCAGCAGCTTAGCCCAGGGTTACACCGGGGAGCTGTTGTTT.

This sequence joins TRBV27 and TRBJ2-7, with 7 bases matching TRBD2. Germline V gives CDR1 MNHEY, CDR2 SMNVEV (reference sequence). The ends lost 4 bases at V and 2 bases at J; junction bases unmatched: 8. This CDR3 spans 15 amino acids. The CDR3 DNA sequence: TGTGCCAGCAGTTCCCGGGGGGAGGAGACCTACGAGCAGTACTTC. This encodes CASSSRGEETYEQYF.

This clonotype was picked up many times. V and J are TRBV7-2 and TRBJ2-4; perhaps TRBD2 as D (6 bases). In germline, CDR1 is SGHTA, CDR2 FQGNSA. The ends were cut back, 5 bases at V and 6 bases at J, with 14 bases in the middle. This CDR3 region has 14 residues. The CDR3 region is CASSPGVAANIQYF. The CDR3 DNA follows: TGTGCCAGCAGCCCCGGGGTAGCGGCAAACATTCAGTACTTC.

This clonotype appeared many times. A read error may account for a junction end that differs from germline. The chain links TRBV7-9 to TRBJ2-4; 7 bases are a match to TRBD1. Germline V CDR1 and CDR2: SEHNR, FQNEAQ (reference sequence). This CDR3 region has 14 residues. The CDR3 protein is CASSPPGQQNIKYF. The CDR3 bases are TGTGCCAGCAGCCCGCCGGGACAGCAAAACATTAAGTACTTC.

This clonotype was counted between two and nine times. The chain uses TRBV24-1 and TRBJ1-2, with D unclear. CDR1 KGHDR and CDR2 SFDVKD come from the germline V gene. This CDR3 spans 12 amino acids. V lost 2 bases and J 4 bases, leaving 4 bases between the germline ends. The CDR3 sequence: CATSDSPYGYTF. The CDR3 DNA follows: TGTGCCACCAGTGATTCTCCCTATGGCTACACCTTC.

This clonotype was picked up a small number of times. The CDR3: CATSDARQGNGELFF. The DNA of the CDR3 is TGTGCCACCAGTGACGCAAGACAGGGCAACGGGGAGCTGTTTTTT. The chain has TRBV24-1 and TRBJ2-2, with 7 bases fitting TRBD1. The length of the CDR3 is 15 residues. The V gene's germline CDR1 is KGHDR and CDR2 SFDVKD. The trim removed 4 bases at V and 7 bases at J, leaving 8 bases unmatched.

This clonotype was counted at least ten times. This rearrangement joins TRBV7-2 to TRBJ1-3; the match to TRBD1 covers 9 bases. The CDR3 is made up of 16 amino acids. The germline gives CDR1 SGHTA, CDR2 FQGNSA. V trimming: 4 bases; J trimming: 0 bases; junction bases outside the gene matches: 4. The CDR3 region has the DNA TGTGCCAGCAGCTCGTACAGGGGGCTCTCTGGAAACACCATATATTTT. Translating gives CASSSYRGLSGNTIYF.

This clonotype came up a few times. The J gene is TRBJ2-5, the V gene TRBV12-3 or TRBV12-4; tentative D call: TRBD1 (6 bases). V gave up 5 bases and J gave up 5 bases, with 18 bases separating them. This CDR3 is built from 15 residues. CDR3 protein: CASSTRGTQRETQYF. The CDR3 DNA is TGTGCCAGCAGTACTAGGGGGACCCAGAGGGAGACCCAGTACTTC.

CDR3 nucleotides: TGTGCCAGCAGTCCCGTTAAGGGGAGTACCTCCTATGGCTACACCTTC. Protein: CASSPVKGSTSYGYTF. The chain has TRBV28 and TRBJ1-2; the D gene is possibly TRBD1 (5 bases). V lost 5 bases and J 4 bases, leaving 20 bases between the germline ends. The germline V gene has CDR1 MDHEN and CDR2 SYDVKM. This CDR3 is built from 16 residues.

Many counts were recorded for this clonotype. The chain has TRBV9 and TRBJ1-2; D ambiguous. Germline CDR1 and CDR2: SGDLS and YYNGEE. The CDR3 has 13 amino acids. The V end was cut by 7 bases, the J end by 4 bases, with 14 bases between. DNA of the CDR3: TGTGCCAGCGGCCCCGGCAGACTCTATGGCTACACCTTC. It encodes CASGPGRLYGYTF. Complete variable domain (other parts from reference TRBV9 and TRBJ1-2): DSGVTQTPKHLITATGQRVTLRCSPRSGDLSVYWYQQSLDQGLQFLIQYYNGEERAKGNILERFSAQQFPDLHSELNLSSLELGDSALYFCASGPGRLYGYTFGSGTRLTVV.

On this clonotype: Germline and junction disagree at one end, which may indicate a read error. The V gene is TRBV2, the J gene TRBJ2-5, with D possibly TRBD1 on 5 matching bases. CDR3 size: 14 residues. Germline CDR1 reads SNHLY; CDR2 reads FYNNEI. The CDR3 DNA reads TGTGCCGGCAGTGTACAAGGAAACAGGGAGACCCAGTACTTC. This encodes CAGSVQGNRETQYF.